This T cell receptor beta chain was observed in a study of cytomegalovirus exposure and HLA in healthy donors (dated by TCRdb to the late 2010s). In the study overall: An earlier analysis of some 620 of the donors reported under 300 Gb of sequence data and around 120 million unique TCR beta sequences obtained from 150 million to 200 million T cells. Rather than drawing on any new phenotypic data, the later analysis identified candidate immune exposures from TCR beta sequences and the way those sequences occurred across donors. Donor age, sex, ethnicity and CMV serostatus were compiled alongside the repertoire data. The study was designed to test whether signatures of past pathogen exposure could be identified by cataloging public T cell receptors. A handful of DR-DQ haplotypes were handled as single units for association and clustering because linkage in the cohort was strong. In a later genetic analysis, genome-wide SNP genotypes for about 55% of the roughly 700 donors were used, and that subset was treated as a discovery cohort. The number of typed donors differed by locus: roughly 620-630 for A, B, C, DRB1 and DQB1; about 520 for DQA1; approximately 610 for DPA1; and roughly 450 for DPB1. An early release covering roughly 600 HLA-typed donors comprised approximately 290 gigabases of sequencing data and approximately 80 million unique TCR sequences. HLA typing included class I and class II loci at four-digit resolution. Among about 360 genotyped donors of the cohort, an average of approximately 240,000 unique TCR beta nucleotide sequences were sequenced per donor, roughly 20% of them non-productive. Of the 398 genotyped donors, 65% to 90% fell in the genetic ancestry cluster associated with self-reported Caucasian donors. A later analysis re-examined previously published TCR beta repertoires from about 670 donors and added high-resolution HLA genotyping to investigate patterns of TCR occurrence. To predict cytomegalovirus infection status, the study brought together high-throughput TCR immunosequencing, statistical association of individual TCRs with disease status, and machine learning. In an earlier analysis of a few hundred of the donors, high-throughput TCR beta sequencing was used to judge whether each TCR beta V gene segment behaved as functional or pseudogenic. The study used immunosequencing to profile the T cell repertoires of 666 subjects and linked those repertoires to cytomegalovirus serostatus. A separate validation cohort of 100 to 150 different subjects was used in addition to the approximately 670-subject first cohort. Every repertoire in the discovery cohort had been generated on one and the same sequencing platform. The investigation overall reported the following: In both the original and validation cohorts, the classifier was reported to diagnose cytomegalovirus status with high specificity and sensitivity. Some IMGT-functional V segments, including TRBV6-2 and TRBV6-3, could not be told apart with the 87-base-pair reads, so those segments were excluded. A later analysis found that TCR association rates varied across HLA loci, with DRB1 alleles showing the most associated TCRs and HLA-C alleles the fewest. In an earlier analysis of some 640 of the donors, most TCR beta V segments were observed in productive rearrangements about 90% or about 30% of the time, broadly matching IMGT annotations. Correlated functional status among segregating V segments might reflect linkage disequilibrium, but an unknown experimental factor could not be ruled out. About 17 rarely observed V segments, including chromosome 9 orphons, were excluded from the earlier analysis of a few hundred of the donors because counts were too low. The authors suggested that the approach could potentially be extended to other disease states and immunological phenotypes. Compared with equally common non-associated chains, HLA-associated TCR beta chains in a later analysis were more clonally expanded and had lower generation probabilities. The study listed 170 or so TCR beta chains as associated with cytomegalovirus. Assigning TCR associations to individual alleles was difficult when HLA alleles, especially DR and DQ, strongly co-occurred. A cluster of highly shared sequence variants was judged likely to represent a technical artifact of the sequencing pipeline. Three of the identified cytomegalovirus-associated TCR beta chains were confirmed in vitro to be specific for cytomegalovirus antigens. A later analysis reported that several top co-occurrence clusters appeared linked to parvovirus B19, influenza, CMV and Epstein-Barr virus. Specific HLA alleles were associated with roughly 16,000 TCR beta sequences at a false discovery rate of 0.05 in a later analysis. In a later analysis, most CMV-associated TCR beta chains were found to appear HLA-restricted, with HLA associations seemingly driven largely by CMV exposure. V-gene and J-gene trimming of TCR beta chains was associated with a missense DCLRE1C variant in a later genetic analysis, and the association was replicated in an independent cohort. The presence/absence analyses assumed that sequencing depth was roughly uniform across donors, and that assumption may not be true. A further reported finding was that TCR beta sequences accurately predicted the HLA-A and HLA-B alleles for most subjects in the first cohort. The only immune exposure information available for the cohort was CMV serostatus. Only TCR beta chains were sequenced in this cohort, and the absence of alpha or paired-chain data limited detectable features. Because HLA typing was missing for some donors at each locus, association tests included only the typed subset. Most TCR sequences were seen in very few donors, while some public TCRs were found in many individuals. According to a later genetic analysis, donors in an Asian-associated ancestry cluster had fewer N-insertions in productive TCRs than the roughly 700-donor mean.

The cohort comprised around 700 healthy bone marrow donors. Cohort members were all nominally healthy when sampled, although unrecorded immune exposures were likely present. The donor tested CMV seronegative, placing the donor among the 350 or so seronegative members of the cohort. A peripheral blood sample was provided by each donor, and peripheral blood mononuclear cells were used for TCR beta sequencing. Genomic DNA extraction from the blood cell samples was performed with the Qiagen DNeasy Blood Extraction Kit. After removal of 3 bases from V and 2 bases from J, the junction retains 12 bases not matched to a gene. CDR1 and CDR2, per the germline V gene (reference sequence), are SGHNT and YYREEE. The CDR3 runs 17 residues from the cysteine to the phenylalanine. Only the CDR3 DNA stays, 51 bases, in frame from base 1. As to this clone: Its antigen is unknown. Within one base of it there is no much larger clone, and no base qualities were kept.

Receptors were amplified or captured by the immunoSEQ multiplex PCR assay. For the multiplex PCR, a mixture combining 60 forward primers for TCR Vbeta segments and 13 reverse primers for TCR Jbeta segments was used. The CDR3 region of rearranged TCR beta genes was amplified from genomic DNA with a multiplex PCR assay. Amplified TCR beta libraries were sequenced as 87-base-pair reads on the Illumina HiSeq System. Processing in the source paper ran as follows. A later analysis counted about 80 million unique TCR beta chains across the 550 to 700 repertoires, and some 11 million of these chains were shared by at least two donors. Raw reads were error-corrected and collapsed into unique sequences with a nearest-neighbor algorithm that merged closely related sequences to remove PCR and sequencing errors. Alignment of CDR3 sequences to IMGT reference sequences was used to assign V, D and J gene segments. Each retained sequence needed at least a six-nucleotide match to both a V gene segment and a J gene segment. A rearrangement counted as productive if the CDR3 had no stop codons and remained in frame with V and J, and every other rearrangement counted as non-productive. CDR3 was defined according to IMGT convention as the region running from the second conserved V-encoded cysteine to the conserved J-encoded phenylalanine. The earlier analysis of fewer than 700 of the donors excluded sequences that lacked an unambiguous match to a single V gene segment. An earlier analysis of 587 of the donors classified V segments as functional when productive rearrangements were above 56.7% and as segregating when the standard deviation between donors was above 5%. To diagnose cytomegalovirus status from the catalog of TCR beta chain sequences, a statistical classification framework was built. In a later analysis, TCR nucleotide sequences were compared against IMGT/GENE-DB human TR gene sequences so that V and J genes could be assigned. A later analysis assigned CDR3 sequences and most-parsimonious VDJ recombination scenarios with the TCRdist pipeline. In a later analysis, every TCR beta chain was defined by the combination of its CDR3 amino acid sequence and its V-gene family, and reads without a unique V-gene family were dropped. In a later analysis, fewer than 650 highly shared, low-generation-probability nucleotide sequences were removed to address suspected cross-contamination and a sequencing artifact. In a later analysis, a clonal expansion index was calculated for each public chain from normalized within-repertoire ranks of inferred template counts. Generation probabilities in a later analysis came from a VDJ recombination model fitted to out-of-frame rearrangements, and those results were checked against IGoR. A later analysis scored TCR-TCR, TCR-HLA and TCR-CMV co-occurrence with hypergeometric tests, applying a repertoire-size bias correction to TCR pairs. False discovery rates were estimated in a later analysis by permuting HLA or CMV assignments 20 times. In a later analysis, co-occurring TCRs were grouped using DBSCAN, and TCRdist sequence similarity was added for clustering within HLA-allele-positive subsets. Repertoires with fewer than 30,000 or more than 120,000 public chains were left out of co-occurrence clustering, as were about 5 repertoires with anomalous nucleotide sharing. TCRdb obtained this table from immuneACCESS and retained in-frame rearrangements with V and J assigned. These tables miss some clones; where compared with another copy, unresolved V genes account for less than half of the shortfall, and the remainder is unexplained. V, J and clone size are those of that table, while D and trimming were read from the DNA. The sample table shows some 130,000 clones, and 60% to 85% are seen once. The ten largest clones capture around 1.9% of the sample.

The sample consisted of PBMCs. The rearrangement joined TRBV5-4 to TRBJ2-3, with 7 junctional bases fitting TRBD1. The TCR sequence derives from a woman in her forties in good health and CMV-seronegative. The CDR3 reads CASSYYTGAAPTDTQYF. Here is the DNA: TGTGCCAGCAGCTACTATACAGGGGCGGCCCCCACAGATACGCAGTATTTT. The variable domain in full, with residues beyond the CDR3 obtained from the reference TRBV5-4 and TRBJ2-3 genes, is ETGVTQSPTHLIKTRGQQVTLRCSSQSGHNTVSWYQQALGQGPQFIFQYYREEENGRGNFPPRFSGLQFPNYSSELNVNALELDDSALYLCASSYYTGAAPTDTQYFGPGTRLTVL.